These 27 T cell receptor beta chains were sequenced from one sample in a study of cytomegalovirus exposure and HLA in healthy donors. Amplification used 60 Vbeta primers and 13 Jbeta primers. Method: immunoSEQ multiplex PCR; TCRdb's copy keeps in-frame clones and lacks some. The sample records approximately 93,000 clones, 82% being singletons. What was sequenced was PBMCs. Every receptor here comes from a man between 45 and 60 years old in good health and CMV-seronegative.

This clone was observed a single time. The rearrangement joins TRBV19 to TRBJ2-7, with 8 bases fitting TRBD1. The length of the CDR3 is 14 residues. Germline V CDR1 and CDR2: LNHDA, SQIVND (reference sequence). The V segment lost 5 bases and the J segment 2 bases; nucleotides outside the gene matches: 5. In DNA, the CDR3 is TGTGCCAGTAGTTTGACAGGGGAAACCTACGAGCAGTACTTC. Translated, it gives CASSLTGETYEQYF.

CDR3 in amino acids: CASSSSGSSFETQYF. The CDR3 DNA follows: TGTGCCAGTAGTAGTAGCGGGAGTAGTTTCGAGACCCAGTACTTC. This rearrangement joins TRBV19 to TRBJ2-5; TRBD2 matches 9 bases. CDR3 length: 15 residues. The germline gives CDR1 LNHDA, CDR2 SQIVND (reference sequence). The junction had 8 bases not matched to a gene; V was cut back by 4 bases and J by 5 bases.

This clone was observed a handful of times. The chain couples TRBV19 to TRBJ2-7, with 11 positions matching TRBD1. The CDR3 has 15 amino acids. Germline CDR1 and CDR2: LNHDA and SQIVND (reference sequence). Trimming removed 4 bases from V and 4 bases from J; junction bases left unmatched: 6. The CDR3 protein is CASSTRGDRGYEQYF. CDR3 coding DNA: TGTGCCAGTAGTACTCGAGGGGACAGGGGGTACGAGCAGTACTTC.

The chain recombines TRBV9 with TRBJ1-5; D is unclear. Germline CDR1 is SGDLS and CDR2 is YYNGEE. Between the trimmed V and J ends, which lost 7 bases and 0 bases, there was a span of 8 bases. The CDR3 runs 13 residues. The CDR3: CASGVDSNQPQHF. In DNA, the CDR3 is TGTGCCAGCGGAGTGGATAGCAATCAGCCCCAGCATTTT.

This sequence joins TRBV29-1 and TRBJ1-2; D remains ambiguous. V was shortened by 5 bases and J by 5 bases, with 9 bases between the two germline ends. Per the germline V gene, CDR1 is SQVTM and CDR2 is ANQGSEA. The CDR3 is made up of 11 amino acids. This CDR3 is CSVSQPYGYTF. The CDR3 nucleotides read TGCAGCGTTTCACAGCCATATGGCTACACCTTC.

This clone came up once. In nucleotides, the CDR3 is TGTGCCAGCTCACCACGGGCAGGGGGGCCAGATACGCAGTATTTT. It specifies CASSPRAGGPDTQYF. The gene calls are TRBV18 and TRBJ2-3, with D perhaps matching TRBD1 (7 bases). The V gene's germline CDR1 is KGHSH and CDR2 LQKENI. The V gene lost 1 base and the J gene lost 4 bases, with 12 bases spanning the gap. The CDR3 is 15 amino acids.

As DNA, the CDR3 is TGTGCCAGCACCCGAGTATTGGGGGCGAACACTGAAGCTTTCTTT. Translated: CASTRVLGANTEAFF. This sequence joins TRBV5-8 and TRBJ1-1, with D possibly TRBD1 on 6 matching bases. Trimming took off 6 bases at V and 1 base at J, with 16 bases between the two ends. Germline V gene data show CDR1 as SGHTS and CDR2 as YDEGEE. The CDR3 runs 15 residues.

The genes are TRBV28 and TRBJ2-1; TRBD2 aligns across 7 bases. The CDR3 spans 12 residues. Looked up from germline, CDR1 is MDHEN and CDR2 is SYDVKM. Trimming removed 4 bases from V and 7 bases from J; junction bases left unmatched: 1. As DNA, the CDR3 is TGTGCCAGCAGTTGGCGGGAGAATGAGCAGTTCTTC. Its protein product is CASSWRENEQFF.

The chain couples TRBV11-2 to TRBJ2-7; 8 bases align to TRBD1. The CDR3 is 14 residues long. CDR1 and CDR2 (germline): SGHAT, FQNNGV. J lost 4 bases, V lost 0 bases, and 2 bases had no gene match. The CDR3 protein is CASSLEQGVYEQYF. The CDR3 nucleotides are TGTGCCAGCAGCTTAGAACAGGGGGTTTACGAGCAGTACTTC.

Concerning this clone: One end of the junction does not line up with germline, which may come from a read error. This chain links TRBV7-9 with TRBJ1-1; 8 nucleotides match TRBD1. The CDR3 is 16 amino acids. The germline gives CDR1 SEHNR, CDR2 FQNEAQ (reference sequence). The CDR3 region is CSSSLAAGGPNTEAFF. CDR3 bases: TGTTCCAGCAGCTTAGCGGCAGGGGGCCCGAACACTGAAGCTTTCTTT.

The rearrangement links TRBV7-2 to TRBJ2-1; 7 nucleotides line up with TRBD2. Trimming at V came to 2 bases and at J to 7 bases, leaving 11 bases not matched to a gene. CDR1 is SGHTA, CDR2 FQGNSA, per germline. The CDR3 is made up of 16 amino acids. CDR3 region: CASSLTGEGLENEQFF. CDR3 coding DNA: TGTGCCAGCAGCTTAACGGGGGAGGGCCTAGAAAATGAGCAGTTCTTC.

This clone is a singleton in its sample. This rearrangement joins TRBV19 to TRBJ2-3, with 8 bases fitting TRBD2. Germline CDR1 reads LNHDA; CDR2 reads SQIVND (reference sequence). The V gene end was trimmed by 1 base and the J gene end by 9 bases; junction bases not matched to a gene: 0. The CDR3 covers 12 residues. CDR3: CASSIVAGTQYF. As DNA, the CDR3 is TGTGCCAGTAGTATAGTAGCGGGAACGCAGTATTTT. The whole variable domain, remainder taken from reference TRBV19 and TRBJ2-3, is DGGITQSPKYLFRKEGQNVTLSCEQNLNHDAMYWYRQDPGQGLRLIYYSQIVNDFQKGDIAEGYSVSREKKESFPLTVTSAQKNPTAFYLCASSIVAGTQYFGPGTRLTVL.

V usage is TRBV6-4 and J usage is TRBJ2-5; D ambiguous. The CDR3 totals 13 residues. V lost 4 bases and J 4 bases, leaving 10 bases between the germline ends. Per germline, CDR1 MRHNA and CDR2 SNTAGT. In DNA form, the CDR3 reads TGTGCCAGCAGTGCGTTTACAGCAGAGACCCAGTACTTC. Protein sequence: CASSAFTAETQYF.

This clone showed up just a few times. V and J are TRBV19 and TRBJ1-1; D gene uncertain. Germline CDR1 reads LNHDA; CDR2 reads SQIVND (reference sequence). Trimming took 7 bases from V and 1 from J, leaving 10 bases between them. The CDR3 extends over 13 amino acids. The CDR3 DNA reads TGTGCCAGTACCGACACCTCGAACACTGAAGCTTTCTTT. It is translated as CASTDTSNTEAFF.

The chain uses TRBV7-2 and TRBJ2-7, with 7 bases identical to TRBD2. CDR1 and CDR2 from the germline V gene are SGHTA and FQGNSA. Trimming removed 3 bases from V and 1 base from J; junction bases left unmatched: 6. The CDR3 is 15 amino acids. CDR3 amino acids: CASSFPGLGSYEQYF. CDR3 DNA: TGTGCCAGCAGCTTTCCCGGACTAGGTTCCTACGAGCAGTACTTC.

V gene TRBV14 combines with J gene TRBJ2-3; perhaps TRBD2 as D (6 bases). Trimming shortened V by 0 bases and J by 2 bases, and 15 bases separated the two germline ends. The CDR3 length is 17 residues. Germline values: CDR1 SGHDN, CDR2 FVKESK. CDR3 nucleotide sequence: TGTGCCAGCAGCCAAGAAAGCGGGTGGCGGGTCACAGATACGCAGTATTTT. Amino acid sequence: CASSQESGWRVTDTQYF.

This sequence joins TRBV27 and TRBJ2-1; D perhaps matches TRBD1 (5 bases). CDR3 length equals 15 residues. From germline, CDR1 is MNHEY and CDR2 SMNVEV (reference sequence). V dropped 2 bases and J dropped 3 bases, with 11 bases sitting between them. For the CDR3, the DNA is TGTGCCAGCAGTTTAGGGGCAGGGTTCTACAATGAGCAGTTCTTC. The encoded protein is CASSLGAGFYNEQFF.

This chain uses TRBV15 with TRBJ2-7; 7 bases are a match to TRBD1. Germline V gene sequence: CDR1 LNHNV, CDR2 YYDKDF (reference sequence). The CDR3 spans 14 residues. The V and J ends lost 0 bases and 6 bases, in that order; junction bases with no gene match: 5. CDR3 sequence: CATSRERNRGEQYF. CDR3 sequence (DNA): TGTGCCACCAGCAGAGAGCGGAACAGGGGCGAGCAGTACTTC.

The chain uses TRBV28 and TRBJ1-1; D is perhaps TRBD1 (5 bases). This CDR3 is built from 15 residues. V was pared by 8 bases and J by 5 bases, with 21 bases between. Germline lookup yields CDR1 MDHEN and CDR2 SYDVKM. The CDR3 DNA sequence: TGTGCCAGCCTCATGCCCCGGGGGGGGAAGACTGAAGCTTTCTTT. It specifies CASLMPRGGKTEAFF.

The genes are TRBV10-3 and TRBJ2-5; no clear D gene. Germline-derived CDR1 and CDR2 are ENHRY and SYGVKD. With 8 bases removed from V and 5 bases from J, the gap between germline ends came to 15 bases. The CDR3 contains 13 residues. CDR3 DNA sequence: TGTGCCATCGCCGATCAACGCGCGGAGACCCAGTACTTC. Encoded protein: CAIADQRAETQYF.

The V gene is TRBV4-2, the J gene TRBJ1-2; D call uncertain. The CDR3 has 15 residues. V lost 0 bases and J 4 bases, leaving 12 bases between the germline ends. Looked up from germline, CDR1 is LGHNA and CDR2 is YNFKEQ. CDR3 sequence reads: CASSQDVGELYGYTF. The CDR3 nucleotides are TGTGCCAGCAGCCAAGATGTCGGGGAGCTCTATGGCTACACCTTC.

The J gene is TRBJ2-5, the V gene TRBV7-6, with D perhaps matching TRBD1 (6 bases). Germline values: CDR1 SGHVS, CDR2 FNYEAQ. CDR3 length equals 15 residues. Trimming pared 0 bases from V and 5 bases from J, leaving 13 bases between. The CDR3 loop is CASSLAGRGVETQYF. CDR3 bases: TGTGCCAGCAGCTTAGCGGGCAGGGGAGTCGAGACCCAGTACTTC.

This clone has more than one count but fewer than ten. CDR3 protein: CASSFGTGSGELFF. The DNA of the CDR3 is TGTGCCAGCAGTTTTGGGACAGGATCCGGGGAGCTGTTTTTT. The rearrangement joins TRBV27 to TRBJ2-2, with 8 bases that match TRBD1. With 3 bases clipped from V and 6 bases from J, the junction kept 3 bases outside the gene matches. This CDR3 contains 14 residues. Germline loops: CDR1 MNHEY, CDR2 SMNVEV (reference sequence).

The DNA for the CDR3 is TGTGCCAGCAGCTTGTCAGGAGGGGGCTACACCTTC. Translation: CASSLSGGGYTF. This chain uses TRBV5-5 with TRBJ1-2; D remains unclear. The CDR3 extends over 12 amino acids. V shed 1 base and J shed 8 bases, with 9 bases lying between them. The germline V gene has CDR1 SGHKS and CDR2 YYEKEE (reference sequence). Variable domain in full (rest from reference TRBV5-5 and TRBJ1-2): DAGVTQSPTHLIKTRGQQVTLRCSPISGHKSVSWYQQVLGQGPQFIFQYYEKEERGRGNFPDRFSARQFPNYSSELNVNALLLGDSALYLCASSLSGGGYTFGSGTRLTVV.

This chain uses TRBV15 with TRBJ1-1; D unclear. The CDR3 has 14 amino acids. CDR1 is LNHNV, CDR2 YYDKDF, per germline (reference sequence). The V end was cut by 6 bases, the J end by 0 bases, with 11 bases between. Here the CDR3 reads CATSMEAMNTEAFF. As DNA, the CDR3 is TGTGCCACCAGTATGGAGGCTATGAACACTGAAGCTTTCTTT.

The V call is TRBV28, the J call TRBJ1-2, with D maybe TRBD1 (5 bases). This CDR3 comprises 12 residues. Trimming shortened V by 2 bases and J by 5 bases, and 6 bases separated the two germline ends. Germline assignment: CDR1 MDHEN and CDR2 SYDVKM. CDR3 region: CASSLRQYGYTF. The CDR3 coding sequence is TGTGCCAGCAGTTTAAGACAGTATGGCTACACCTTC.

This rearrangement joins TRBV27 to TRBJ2-7; possibly TRBD2 for D (5 bases). This CDR3 comprises 14 residues. V was trimmed by 2 bases and J by 3 bases, leaving 11 bases between them. Germline V lookup: CDR1 MNHEY, CDR2 SMNVEV (reference sequence). CDR3 amino acids: CASSLDGNLYEQYF. In DNA, the CDR3 is TGTGCCAGCAGTTTAGACGGGAACCTCTACGAGCAGTACTTC.